This TCR beta chain was sequenced during a study of blood T cells in healthy people across ages (dated by TCRdb to between 2014 and 2017). For context, the study as a whole: In model experiments, roughly one uniquely barcoded TCR beta cDNA molecule per two T cells was captured by template switching. The study measured age-related changes in TCR beta repertoire diversity using deep sequencing normalized with unique cDNA molecular identifiers. Donors of different ages were randomly distributed across sequencing lanes to avoid experimental bias. The donors were divided into four age groups: young (average 16 years), middle-aged (about 40), aged (about 60) and long-lived (82). Two additional independent replicas of 1 million unique cDNA reads from the same blood draw were analyzed for two donors (one aged 18 to 29 and one aged 80 or older).

For this clonotype: The antigen it binds to is not known. The input lacks base qualities; no much larger clone sits a single base away.

To prepare the library, 5' RACE was applied. The sample was run on an Illumina HiSeq 2500. A second roughly 6 to 11 cycle PCR used a sample-barcoded 5' primer and a J-beta primer mix. Each TCR beta cDNA molecule received a unique molecular identifier from a template-switch 5' adaptor carrying 12 random nucleotides. Each sample yielded at least 2.5 million CDR3-containing paired-end reads. The Mint cDNA synthesis kit, primed by a TRBC-specific oligonucleotide, was used to synthesize first-strand cDNA from all RNA. Following uracil-DNA glycosylase treatment, a first 18-cycle PCR with universal primers M1SS and BC2_uni_R was performed on all cDNA. The authors' pipeline ran thus. For normalization, 1 million high-quality reads were randomly selected from each sample, with every read carrying a distinct molecular identifier. Instead of being binned into consensus sequences, reads that shared molecular identifiers were thrown out. MiTCR, with a Q25 quality threshold and the strictest error-elimination algorithm, was used for CDR3 identification, clonotype clustering and error correction. A nonparametric unseen species model with Euler transformation was used to estimate lower-bound total TCR beta diversity. TCRdb trimmed the raw reads at Q25, called clones with MiXCR and kept productive beta chains. Rows merge per CDR3 protein into single entries with the most common DNA and genes. The V and J calls and clone size come from TCRdb's table, not from the authors' own analysis. In all, the sample holds some 1.5 million distinct CDR3 sequences, and roughly 43% of those were seen once. Clones ranked in the top ten supply approximately 4% of the sample.

Broader findings and caveats from the paper: Observed TCR beta diversity correlated strongly with the percentage of naive T cells measured by flow cytometry. As age increased, observed TCR beta diversity per million T cells dropped in a roughly linear way, and a significant reduction was already evident by age approximately 40. Estimates of total diversity based on one million sequenced T cells were considered lower bounds and underestimates. Bulk unsorted PBMC profiling prevented conclusive comparison of naive and antigen-experienced compartments. Compared with the aged group, more naive CD4+ T cells, fewer expanded clones and increased TCR diversity were shown by the long-lived group, suggesting age selection. The CMV infection status of donors was not known, potentially confounding age-related changes in expanded clonotypes.

V was cut back by 5 bases and J by 8 bases, leaving a gap of 13 bases between them. Reading the germline V gene (reference sequence) gives CDR1 DFQATT and CDR2 SNEGSKA. From the cysteine through the phenylalanine, the CDR3 covers 12 amino acids. This entry keeps only the CDR3 DNA: 36 bases, framed from base 1. The donors were some 36 Caucasian individuals from Russia, aged 6 to 90 years, who were systemically healthy. Each donor gave about 10 milliliters of peripheral blood, drawn into EDTA-treated Vacutainer tubes. PBMCs were isolated by Ficoll-Paque density-gradient centrifugation, with at least 7 million obtained per sample. Trizol reagent was used to extract total RNA from PBMCs, with at least 6 micrograms per sample. Naive CD45RAhigh/CD27high T cell percentages were measured by flow cytometry on a PBMC aliquot from every donor.

This chain joins TRBV20-1 to TRBJ2-1; possibly the D gene is TRBD2, per 5 matching bases. The source material was blood. This receptor was obtained from a woman aged 18 to 35 in good health. The CDR3 sequence is CSAAPRVHEQFF. The DNA sequence is as follows: TGCAGTGCTGCCCCGAGGGTACATGAGCAGTTCTTC.